The clone carrying this T cell receptor beta chain was seen a few times. The data belong to a study of blood T cell repertoires in COVID-19. This table comes from immunoSEQ multiplex PCR, and its TCRdb copy is limited to in-frame clones, with some not included. In the table there are 40,000 to 50,000 clones, roughly four fifths of which are singletons. Sequencing used peripheral blood. This TCR was recovered from a man aged 40-50 years with active or convalescent COVID-19.

The CDR3 DNA reads TGTGCCAGCAGTTTATGGGTCGGGGGGGCGGACACCGGGGAGCTGTTTTTT. This gives the protein CASSLWVGGADTGELFF. The chain joins TRBV28 to TRBJ2-2; 8 bases align to TRBD2. The CDR3 has 17 residues. In germline, CDR1 is MDHEN, CDR2 SYDVKM. V lost 0 bases and J lost 3; bases outside the gene matches: 6.